Listed here are 30 T cell receptor beta chains from one sample, sequenced in a study of blood T cell repertoires in COVID-19. Clones were sequenced by immunoSEQ multiplex PCR, and TCRdb holds only the in-frame ones, with some missing. In the table there are 87,000 or so clones, 87% of which are singletons. Sequencing used peripheral blood. The receptors originated from a human donor with acute or convalescent COVID-19. The donor label of this sample is uncertain.

The V gene is TRBV5-1, the J gene TRBJ2-2; 7 bases align to TRBD2. Germline V gene lookup returns CDR1 SGHRS and CDR2 YFSETQ. The CDR3 consists of 16 residues. V shed 1 base and J 2 bases; nucleotides not matched to a gene: 5. CDR3 nucleotide sequence: TGCGCCAGCAGCTTGAGAGCGGGGAGCAACACCGGGGAGCTGTTTTTT. Its translation is CASSLRAGSNTGELFF.

This clone has just one count. The chain recombines TRBV5-6 with TRBJ2-5; 15 bases align to TRBD2. V lost 4 bases to trimming and J lost 1 base; unmatched junction nucleotides: 5. Germline lookup yields CDR1 SGHDT and CDR2 YYEEEE. The CDR3 length is 17 residues. The CDR3 DNA follows: TGTGCCAGCAGCGTGGGACTAGCGGGGGGTATCCAAGAGACCCAGTACTTC. This translates into CASSVGLAGGIQETQYF.

This chain connects TRBV28 to TRBJ2-3, with a possible D match to TRBD2 (5 bases). Germline CDR1 reads MDHEN; CDR2 reads SYDVKM. CDR3 length: 12 residues. The V gene lost 6 bases and the J gene lost 5 bases, with 9 bases spanning the gap. In DNA form, the CDR3 reads TGTGCCAGCAGCCCGGCGGGAGATACGCAGTATTTT. This gives the protein CASSPAGDTQYF.

This chain joins TRBV7-2 and TRBJ2-7, with a possible D match to TRBD2 (5 bases). Germline CDR1 and CDR2: SGHTA and FQGNSA. The ends were cut back, 2 bases at V and 4 bases at J, with 9 bases in the middle. The CDR3 length is 13 residues. The CDR3 nucleotides read TGTGCCAGCAGCTTAAGGCGGGTTTACGAGCAGTACTTC. It encodes CASSLRRVYEQYF.

The chain carries TRBV10-1 and TRBJ1-2; TRBD1 might be the D (6 bases). V was pared by 6 bases and J by 2 bases, with 10 bases between. This CDR3 spans 13 amino acids. The germline V gene has CDR1 WNHNN and CDR2 SYGVQD (reference sequence). CDR3 bases: TGCGCCAGCAGCTCCGGGACAAACTATGGCTACACCTTC. Its translation: CASSSGTNYGYTF.

The chain recombines TRBV10-3 with TRBJ2-1; the match to TRBD1 covers 7 bases. The CDR3 runs to 15 residues. CDR1 and CDR2 from the germline V gene are ENHRY and SYGVKD. V shed 6 bases, J shed 0 bases, and the junction held 5 bases outside the gene matches. The DNA of the CDR3 is TGTGCCATCAGGGGGACAGCCCTCTCCTACAATGAGCAGTTCTTC. It yields the protein CAIRGTALSYNEQFF.

This chain links TRBV5-5 with TRBJ2-1, with 7 bases identical to TRBD1. V lost 4 bases and J lost 6; bases outside the gene matches: 10. This CDR3 is 15 amino acids long. In germline, CDR1 is SGHKS, CDR2 YYEKEE (reference sequence). CDR3 loop: CASSRDRDNANEQFF. DNA for the CDR3: TGTGCCAGCAGCCGAGACAGGGATAACGCCAATGAGCAGTTCTTC. The complete variable domain, with remaining parts taken from reference TRBV5-5 and TRBJ2-1, reads DAGVTQSPTHLIKTRGQQVTLRCSPISGHKSVSWYQQVLGQGPQFIFQYYEKEERGRGNFPDRFSARQFPNYSSELNVNALLLGDSALYLCASSRDRDNANEQFFGPGTRLTVL.

J is TRBJ2-3 and V is TRBV5-4; possible D gene TRBD2, 6 bases. CDR1 SGHNT and CDR2 YYREEE come from the germline V gene (reference sequence). This CDR3 spans 11 amino acids. Between the trimmed V and J ends, which lost 4 bases and 8 bases, there was a span of 8 bases. This chain's CDR3 is CASSRDFTQYF. CDR3 bases: TGTGCCAGCAGCAGGGACTTTACGCAGTATTTT.

The chain employs TRBV12-3 or TRBV12-4 and TRBJ2-2; no clear D gene. Trimming removed 3 bases from V and 7 bases from J, with 3 bases in between. The CDR3 consists of 11 residues. The CDR3, as DNA: TGTGCCAGCAGTTTGAGCGGGGAGCTGTTTTTT. Translated, it gives CASSLSGELFF.

J is TRBJ1-1 and V is TRBV5-4; 7 bases match TRBD1. This CDR3 region has 13 residues. With 1 base clipped from V and 8 bases from J, the junction kept 5 bases outside the gene matches. Germline V gene data show CDR1 as SGHNT and CDR2 as YYREEE (reference sequence). The CDR3 DNA follows: TGTGCCAGCAGCTTGTTGGCACAGGGGGAAGCTTTCTTT. Protein: CASSLLAQGEAFF.

The genes are TRBV2 and TRBJ1-1; no clear D. CDR3 length: 13 residues. V lost 3 bases and J lost 2, with 7 bases in between. Germline V gene data show CDR1 as SNHLY and CDR2 as FYNNEI. The CDR3 loop reads CASSDRGNTEAFF. The CDR3 DNA sequence: TGTGCCAGCAGTGACCGGGGAAACACTGAAGCTTTCTTT.

The rearrangement uses TRBV30 and TRBJ2-7; possible D gene TRBD1, 6 bases. V was clipped by 3 bases and J by 4 bases, with 13 bases between them. The CDR3 contains 13 residues. Germline CDR1 GTSNPN, CDR2 SVGIG (reference sequence). CDR3 sequence: CAWRRNQGYEQYF. CDR3 nucleotides: TGTGCCTGGAGGAGGAATCAGGGGTACGAGCAGTACTTC.

This clone was found once. CDR3 nucleotide sequence: TGTGCCAGCAGCTTAACCGACGGCAGGCCCAGGGAAAAACTGTTTTTT. Translation gives CASSLTDGRPREKLFF. The rearrangement joins TRBV11-2 to TRBJ1-4, with D uncertain. The length of the CDR3 is 16 residues. Germline lookup yields CDR1 SGHAT and CDR2 FQNNGV. Trimming removed 2 bases from V and 8 bases from J, with 18 bases in between.

This chain links TRBV10-1 with TRBJ2-3; weak D call: TRBD1 (5 bases). V lost 0 bases to trimming and J lost 6 bases, with 7 bases between them. Looked up from germline, CDR1 is WNHNN and CDR2 is SYGVQD (reference sequence). CDR3 size: 13 residues. The CDR3 nucleotides are TGCGCCAGCAGTGAGTCGGGGCGGGATACGCAGTATTTT. It specifies CASSESGRDTQYF.

The chain employs TRBV10-3 and TRBJ1-5; D remains ambiguous. Trimming shortened V by 6 bases and J by 1 base, and 7 bases separated the two germline ends. The length of the CDR3 is 13 residues. Germline V gene sequence: CDR1 ENHRY, CDR2 SYGVKD. The CDR3 spells CAIRAVSNQPQHF. The CDR3 nucleotides are TGTGCCATCAGGGCTGTGAGCAATCAGCCCCAGCATTTT.

This chain joins TRBV4-2 and TRBJ2-5; 9 positions agree with TRBD2. The CDR3 is 15 residues long. Per the germline V gene, CDR1 is LGHNA and CDR2 is YNFKEQ. V lost 4 bases to trimming and J lost 3 bases; unmatched junction nucleotides: 6. The CDR3 is CASSPNGLAKETQYF. For the CDR3, the DNA is TGTGCCAGCAGCCCCAACGGACTAGCGAAAGAGACCCAGTACTTC.

This chain links TRBV11-2 with TRBJ2-5; 9 bases map to TRBD1. Germline-derived CDR1 and CDR2 are SGHAT and FQNNGV. The V segment lost 5 bases and the J segment 5 bases; nucleotides outside the gene matches: 21. This CDR3 contains 19 residues. In DNA form, the CDR3 reads TGTGCCAGCAGCCCTTTAGGCCGGGACAGGGACGGGCGGCGGGAGACCCAGTACTTC. Its translation: CASSPLGRDRDGRRETQYF.

This rearrangement joins TRBV7-2 to TRBJ1-6; 7 bases agree with TRBD1. This CDR3 region has 14 residues. J was trimmed by 5 bases and V by 10 bases; bases with no gene match: 8. The germline V gene has CDR1 SGHTA and CDR2 FQGNSA. The CDR3: CATGQTGNNSPLHF. CDR3 bases: TGTGCCACTGGGCAGACAGGGAATAATTCACCCCTCCACTTT. The variable domain in full, with the rest retrieved from reference TRBV7-2 and TRBJ1-6, is GAGVSQSPSNKVTEKGKDVELRCDPISGHTALYWYRQSLGQGLEFLIYFQGNSAPDKSGLPSDRFSAERTGGSVSTLTIQRTQQEDSAVYLCATGQTGNNSPLHFGNGTRLTVT.

This clone appeared once. The chain employs TRBV19 and TRBJ1-4; 8 nucleotides line up with TRBD1. The CDR3 extends over 14 amino acids. V was clipped by 5 bases and J by 6 bases; unmatched bases: 5. Germline CDR1 LNHDA, CDR2 SQIVND (reference sequence). DNA for the CDR3: TGTGCCAGTAGTGGAGGGACAGGAGATGAAAAACTGTTTTTT. This translates into CASSGGTGDEKLFF.

V is TRBV5-5 and J is TRBJ1-2; 7 positions match TRBD1. Germline CDR1 and CDR2: SGHKS and YYEKEE (reference sequence). V was pared by 1 base and J by 8 bases, with 14 bases of the junction left unmatched. The CDR3 runs 16 residues. This CDR3 is CASSLMAGQLSIGYTF. CDR3 DNA sequence: TGTGCCAGCAGCTTGATGGCGGGACAGCTTTCGATCGGCTACACCTTC.

The chain has TRBV5-1 and TRBJ1-4; D is possibly TRBD1 (6 bases). V was shortened by 4 bases and J by 8 bases, with 12 bases between the two germline ends. The CDR3 is 13 residues long. Germline V lookup: CDR1 SGHRS, CDR2 YFSETQ. CDR3 sequence reads: CASSGQGLEKLFF. The CDR3 DNA reads TGCGCCAGCAGCGGTCAGGGGTTAGAAAAACTGTTTTTT.

This chain links TRBV7-9 with TRBJ2-2; no reliable D call. This CDR3 has 15 residues. V lost 4 bases, J lost 0 bases, and 9 bases lay in between. Germline CDR1 reads SEHNR; CDR2 reads FQNEAQ (reference sequence). In DNA, the CDR3 is TGTGCCAGCAGCTCAGTCCCTGCGAACACCGGGGAGCTGTTTTTT. This gives the protein CASSSVPANTGELFF.

This chain links TRBV10-1 with TRBJ1-1; D might be TRBD1 (5 bases). V lost 11 bases and J 0 bases, leaving 22 bases between the germline ends. There are 16 residues in the CDR3. From germline, CDR1 is WNHNN and CDR2 SYGVQD (reference sequence). CDR3 DNA: TGCGCCTTAGCGGGGCAGTTTTTTTACATGAACACTGAAGCTTTCTTT. Translated, it gives CALAGQFFYMNTEAFF.

This clone was counted between two and nine times. This chain uses TRBV12-3 or TRBV12-4 with TRBJ2-7, with TRBD2 identical over 8 bases. The trim removed 6 bases at V and 3 bases at J, leaving 4 bases unmatched. The CDR3 sequence is 13 residues long. As DNA, the CDR3 is TGTGCCAGCAGGCCCGGGGGGGTCTACGAGCAGTACTTC. Its protein is CASRPGGVYEQYF.

The CDR3 DNA reads as TGTGCCAGCCGGACTAGCGGGGGAGACAATGAGCAGTTCTTC. The encoded protein is CASRTSGGDNEQFF. V usage is TRBV7-3 and J usage is TRBJ2-1; 13 nucleotides agree with TRBD2. Losses at the gene ends were 8 bases for V and 5 bases for J; bases not matched to a gene: 3. CDR1 is SGHTA, CDR2 FQGTGA, per germline. This CDR3 spans 14 amino acids. Supplemented by reference TRBV7-3 and TRBJ2-1, the full variable domain reads GAGVSQTPSNKVTEKGKYVELRCDPISGHTALYWYRQSLGQGPEFLIYFQGTGAADDSGLPNDRFFAVRPEGSVSTLKIQRTERGDSAVYLCASRTSGGDNEQFFGPGTRLTVL.

This chain joins TRBV7-6 and TRBJ2-3; 8 bases align to TRBD1. V dropped 0 bases and J dropped 9; count of bases not matched to a gene: 5. The germline gives CDR1 SGHVS, CDR2 FNYEAQ. The CDR3 has 14 residues. CDR3 amino acids: CASSLARTGQTQYF. CDR3 sequence (DNA): TGTGCCAGCAGCTTAGCGCGGACAGGGCAAACGCAGTATTTT.

The V call is TRBV7-9, the J call TRBJ1-2, with 7 bases matching TRBD1. The CDR3 runs 15 residues. Germline values: CDR1 SEHNR, CDR2 FQNEAQ (reference sequence). The V segment lost 1 base and the J segment 6 bases; nucleotides outside the gene matches: 8. The CDR3 DNA reads TGTGCCAGCAGCTTAGGTTCCTCTACAGGGGATGGCTACACCTTC. It codes for CASSLGSSTGDGYTF. Based on the CDR3 plus reference TRBV7-9 and TRBJ1-2, the full variable domain is DTGVSQNPRHKITKRGQNVTFRCDPISEHNRLYWYRQTLGQGPEFLTYFQNEAQLEKSRLLSDRFSAERPKGSFSTLEIQRTEQGDSAMYLCASSLGSSTGDGYTFGSGTRLTVV.

CDR3 DNA sequence: TGTGCCAGCAGCACCTCTAGCGGGGGGGTCTACAATGAGCAGTTCTTC. Residues: CASSTSSGGVYNEQFF. V is TRBV11-3 and J is TRBJ2-1, with 12 positions matching TRBD2. The germline V gene has CDR1 SGHNT and CDR2 YENEEA. The length of the CDR3 is 16 residues. J gave up 3 bases and V 5 bases, and 5 bases lay outside the gene matches. Complete variable domain (other parts from reference TRBV11-3 and TRBJ2-1): EAGVVQSPRYKIIEKKQPVAFWCNPISGHNTLYWYLQNLGQGPELLIRYENEEAVDDSQLPKDRFSAERLKGVDSTLKIQPAELGDSAVYLCASSTSSGGVYNEQFFGPGTRLTVL.

The chain joins TRBV19 to TRBJ1-6; 7 bases agree with TRBD1. Germline V gene data show CDR1 as LNHDA and CDR2 as SQIVND (reference sequence). V lost 6 bases, J lost 6 bases, and 5 bases stayed unmatched. The CDR3 has 14 residues. The CDR3 protein is CASSYQGGNSPLHF. CDR3 bases: TGTGCCAGTAGCTATCAGGGGGGTAATTCACCCCTCCACTTT.

The DNA for the CDR3 is TGTGCCAGCAGCCAAGAGGCTAGCGGGGGTTGCACAGATACGCAGTATTTT. Translation: CASSQEASGGCTDTQYF. The chain is built from TRBV3-1 (or the pseudogene TRBV3-2) and TRBJ2-3, with 10 bases that match TRBD2. The CDR3 extends over 17 amino acids. CDR1 is LGHDT, CDR2 YNNKEL, per germline (reference sequence). V gave up 0 bases and J gave up 1 base; unmatched junction bases: 4.